Below are 21 T cell receptor beta chains sequenced from a single sample in a study of blood T cell repertoires in COVID-19. Method: immunoSEQ multiplex PCR; TCRdb's copy keeps in-frame clones and lacks some. Here the sample spans 120,000 to 150,000 clones, about four fifths being singletons. The sequenced material came from peripheral blood. These receptors were collected from a human donor with acute or convalescent COVID-19. The donor label of this sample is uncertain.

This chain uses TRBV4-2 with TRBJ1-2; D unclear. CDR3 size: 16 residues. V was clipped by 0 bases and J by 3 bases, with 14 bases between them. The germline V gene encodes CDR1 LGHNA and CDR2 YNFKEQ. As DNA, the CDR3 is TGTGCCAGCAGCCAAGAACATCGACGGGATGACTATGGCTACACCTTC. Its protein product is CASSQEHRRDDYGYTF.

The gene calls are TRBV27 and TRBJ2-1; D gene ambiguous. Trimming removed 2 bases from V and 7 bases from J, with 6 bases in between. Germline CDR1 and CDR2: MNHEY and SMNVEV (reference sequence). The CDR3 extends over 12 amino acids. The CDR3 loop is CASSLTGNEQFF. The CDR3 region has the DNA TGTGCCAGCAGTTTAACCGGGAATGAGCAGTTCTTC.

The V call is TRBV5-1, the J call TRBJ2-1, with 8 bases identical to TRBD2. Germline V gene lookup returns CDR1 SGHRS and CDR2 YFSETQ. There are 15 residues in the CDR3. V shed 2 bases, J shed 6 bases, and the junction held 7 bases outside the gene matches. CDR3 sequence (DNA): TGCGCCAGCAGCTTCCAGGCGGGGGGCCCCAATGAGCAGTTCTTC. Its translation: CASSFQAGGPNEQFF.

This clone was detected a few times. The V gene is TRBV4-1, the J gene TRBJ1-1; perhaps TRBD1 as D (6 bases). The V end lost 8 bases, the J end lost 0 bases, and 10 bases lay between the germline ends. The CDR3 totals 13 residues. CDR1 and CDR2 (germline): MGHRA, YSYEKL. Written as DNA, the CDR3 is TGCGCCAGCCAACAGGGTATGAACACTGAAGCTTTCTTT. It yields the protein CASQQGMNTEAFF.

The gene calls are TRBV19 and TRBJ1-1; possibly TRBD1 for D (5 bases). Trimming pared 5 bases from V and 2 bases from J, leaving 18 bases between. CDR3 length: 16 amino acids. The germline V gene encodes CDR1 LNHDA and CDR2 SQIVND (reference sequence). The CDR3 spells CASSPRGAGPNTEAFF. CDR3 DNA: TGTGCCAGTAGTCCTAGGGGCGCAGGACCTAACACTGAAGCTTTCTTT.

This chain links TRBV19 with TRBJ1-6, with D possibly matching TRBD1 (5 bases). V was cut by 1 base and J by 6 bases, with 13 bases left in between. Germline V gene data show CDR1 as LNHDA and CDR2 as SQIVND (reference sequence). The CDR3 is made up of 16 amino acids. CDR3 residues: CASSIADPRGNSPLHF. Written as DNA, the CDR3 is TGTGCCAGTAGTATAGCAGACCCAAGGGGTAATTCACCCCTCCACTTT.

The table lists this clone with a few counts. V usage is TRBV19 and J usage is TRBJ2-3, with D hard to call. This CDR3 is 13 amino acids long. V lost 1 base and J 5 bases, leaving 7 bases between the germline ends. The germline gives CDR1 LNHDA, CDR2 SQIVND (reference sequence). In DNA, the CDR3 is TGTGCCAGTAGTATAGGAGGCGGAGATACGCAGTATTTT. Its protein product is CASSIGGGDTQYF.

The count of this clone is one. This chain joins TRBV19 and TRBJ2-1, with 12 bases identical to TRBD1. With V trimmed by 4 bases and J by 10 bases, 11 bases remained unmatched. The CDR3 is made up of 16 amino acids. Looked up from germline, CDR1 is LNHDA and CDR2 is SQIVND (reference sequence). CDR3 sequence: CASSTTLGQGAKEQFF. Here the CDR3 DNA reads TGTGCCAGTAGTACCACCTTGGGACAGGGGGCTAAAGAGCAGTTCTTC.

V and J are TRBV11-2 and TRBJ1-5; 7 positions match TRBD1. The CDR3 has 13 residues. J gave up 6 bases and V 5 bases, and 4 bases lay outside the gene matches. CDR1 and CDR2 from the germline V gene are SGHAT and FQNNGV. The CDR3 sequence is CASSPTGSQPQHF. For the CDR3, the DNA is TGTGCCAGCAGCCCGACAGGGAGTCAGCCCCAGCATTTT. The whole variable domain, remainder taken from reference TRBV11-2 and TRBJ1-5, is EAGVAQSPRYKIIEKRQSVAFWCNPISGHATLYWYQQILGQGPKLLIQFQNNGVVDDSQLPKDRFSAERLKGVDSTLKIQPAKLEDSAVYLCASSPTGSQPQHFGDGTRLSIL.

This chain joins TRBV9 and TRBJ1-1, with 7 bases aligning to TRBD1. Germline CDR1 SGDLS, CDR2 YYNGEE. J was trimmed by 2 bases and V by 2 bases; bases with no gene match: 3. The CDR3 extends over 14 amino acids. The DNA for the CDR3 is TGTGCCAGCAGCGTGACAGGGAGTAACACTGAAGCTTTCTTT. Amino acid sequence: CASSVTGSNTEAFF.

The chain has TRBV19 and TRBJ2-7; possible D gene TRBD2, 6 bases. Germline CDR1 is LNHDA and CDR2 is SQIVND (reference sequence). Trimming took off 5 bases at V and 6 bases at J, with 20 bases between the two ends. CDR3 length: 15 residues. The CDR3 spells CASSRGSWTSAEQYF. Here the CDR3 DNA reads TGTGCCAGTAGTCGGGGGTCCTGGACCTCTGCCGAGCAGTACTTC.

The chain joins TRBV5-1 to TRBJ2-1; maybe TRBD1 (6 bases). Trimming pared 0 bases from V and 10 bases from J, leaving 11 bases between. The CDR3 has 13 amino acids. Germline CDR1 and CDR2: SGHRS and YFSETQ. CDR3 DNA: TGCGCCAGCAGCTTGGGGGGGCCCCAAGAGCAGTTCTTC. This codes for CASSLGGPQEQFF.

The V and J genes are TRBV4-1 and TRBJ2-2; D is unclear. This CDR3 contains 15 residues. Germline V gene lookup returns CDR1 MGHRA and CDR2 YSYEKL. V lost 0 bases and J 4 bases, leaving 9 bases between the germline ends. The CDR3: CASSQEPTVTGELFF. CDR3 coding DNA: TGCGCCAGCAGCCAAGAGCCCACAGTCACCGGGGAGCTGTTTTTT.

The chain combines TRBV2 with TRBJ1-1; a weak D match, TRBD1 (5 bases). Trimming took off 4 bases at V and 4 bases at J, with 13 bases between the two ends. Germline V lookup: CDR1 SNHLY, CDR2 FYNNEI. The CDR3 is 14 residues long. CDR3 region: CASSATDQSTEAFF. The CDR3 bases are TGTGCCAGCAGTGCGACAGACCAAAGCACTGAAGCTTTCTTT.

The chain links TRBV4-1 to TRBJ1-4; D unresolved. Germline CDR1 MGHRA, CDR2 YSYEKL. V was cut by 1 base and J by 7 bases, with 13 bases left in between. CDR3 length equals 15 residues. CDR3 coding DNA: TGCGCCAGCAGCCAAGGGCATCGATCGGGTGAAAAACTGTTTTTT. Its translation is CASSQGHRSGEKLFF.

The chain uses TRBV29-1 and TRBJ1-3, with TRBD1 identical over 10 bases. Germline CDR1 is SQVTM and CDR2 is ANQGSEA. The CDR3 extends over 15 amino acids. V lost 6 bases to trimming and J lost 4 bases; unmatched junction nucleotides: 9. CDR3 residues: CSVVKGTGDGNTIYF. DNA for the CDR3: TGCAGCGTCGTGAAGGGGACAGGGGACGGAAACACCATATATTTT.

The chain employs TRBV5-6 and TRBJ1-2; weak D call: TRBD1 (5 bases). This CDR3 is built from 13 residues. Per the germline V gene, CDR1 is SGHDT and CDR2 is YYEEEE. Trimming pared 1 base from V and 4 bases from J, leaving 8 bases between. This CDR3 is CASSLRGTYGYTF. The DNA for the CDR3 is TGTGCCAGCAGCTTGCGGGGGACCTATGGCTACACCTTC. The entire variable domain, with the rest obtained from reference TRBV5-6 and TRBJ1-2, is as follows: DAGVTQSPTHLIKTRGQQVTLRCSPKSGHDTVSWYQQALGQGPQFIFQYYEEEERQRGNFPDRFSGHQFPNYSSELNVNALLLGDSALYLCASSLRGTYGYTFGSGTRLTVV.

The rearrangement uses TRBV9 and TRBJ2-4, with D perhaps TRBD1 (6 bases). The CDR3 has 14 amino acids. Trimming removed 4 bases from V and 7 bases from J, with 15 bases in between. Germline CDR1 reads SGDLS; CDR2 reads YYNGEE. CDR3 sequence: CASSPEGGDNIQYF. DNA of the CDR3: TGTGCCAGCAGCCCCGAAGGGGGTGACAACATTCAGTACTTC.

CDR3 loop: CASSPSGLAGELFF. The CDR3 DNA follows: TGTGCCAGCAGCCCTAGCGGGCTGGCCGGGGAGCTGTTTTTT. This rearrangement joins TRBV7-2 to TRBJ2-2; 8 bases line up with TRBD2. The CDR3 extends over 14 amino acids. V lost 5 bases and J lost 6; bases outside the gene matches: 5. CDR1 is SGHTA and CDR2 is FQGNSA in the germline V gene.

This sequence joins TRBV3-1 (or the pseudogene TRBV3-2) and TRBJ1-2; 9 bases fit TRBD1. Germline CDR1 and CDR2: LGHDT and YNNKEL (reference sequence). Trimming took 5 bases from V and 0 from J; bases not matched to a gene: 7. The CDR3 covers 16 residues. DNA of the CDR3: TGTGCCAGCAGCAGCGGGACAGGGACCGCTAACTATGGCTACACCTTC. This codes for CASSSGTGTANYGYTF.

V and J are TRBV11-3 and TRBJ2-7, with 7 bases fitting TRBD1. CDR3 length: 15 residues. Per the germline V gene, CDR1 is SGHNT and CDR2 is YENEEA. The J segment lost 0 bases and the V segment lost 6 bases, leaving 8 bases of the junction unmatched. CDR3 region: CASRQRWDSSYEQYV. In DNA form, the CDR3 reads TGTGCCAGCAGGCAACGATGGGACAGCTCCTACGAGCAGTACGTC.